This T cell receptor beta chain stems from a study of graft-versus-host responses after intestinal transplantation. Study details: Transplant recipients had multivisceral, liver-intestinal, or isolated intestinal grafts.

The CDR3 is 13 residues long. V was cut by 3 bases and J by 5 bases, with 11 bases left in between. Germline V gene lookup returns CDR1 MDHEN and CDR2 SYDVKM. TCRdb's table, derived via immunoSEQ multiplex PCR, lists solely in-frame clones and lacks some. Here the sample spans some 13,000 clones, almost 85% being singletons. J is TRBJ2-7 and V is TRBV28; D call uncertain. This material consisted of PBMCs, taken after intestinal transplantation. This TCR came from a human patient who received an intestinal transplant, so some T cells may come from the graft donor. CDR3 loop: CASSFRLSNEQYF. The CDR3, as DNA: TGTGCCAGCAGTTTCAGGCTTTCAAACGAGCAGTACTTC.